The sample holds many counts of the clone carrying this T cell receptor beta chain. Antigen unknown. This entry is derived from a study of T cells in Graves' hyperthyroidism and ophthalmopathy. Study information: Sampling of peripheral blood happened at initial diagnosis, prior to any treatment. Study-wide findings and caveats: In the blood, most expanded thyroid clonotypes above 0.001 appeared as well. In simple terms, a model built on 13 V-J features told ophthalmopathy apart from stable hyperthyroidism.

From RNA transcripts, TCR beta CDR3 regions were amplified. First-round RT-PCR of the TCR CDR3 relied on the HTBI primer set. Using its own MiXCR run on the multiplex PCR reads, TCRdb lists one record per CDR3 protein. Of approximately 430,000 distinct CDR3 sequences in the sample, about 15% were seen once. The CDR3 has 13 amino acids. V lost 3 bases and J 2 bases, leaving 6 bases between the germline ends. Germline loops: CDR1 SGHAT, CDR2 FQNNGV. The sequence was collected from a man between 18 and 35 years old with Graves' ophthalmopathy. Source material: blood. The V gene is TRBV11-2, the J gene TRBJ2-3; D is unclear. This chain's CDR3 is CASSLVFTDTQYF. CDR3 nucleotides: TGTGCCAGCAGCTTGGTATTCACAGATACGCAGTATTTT.